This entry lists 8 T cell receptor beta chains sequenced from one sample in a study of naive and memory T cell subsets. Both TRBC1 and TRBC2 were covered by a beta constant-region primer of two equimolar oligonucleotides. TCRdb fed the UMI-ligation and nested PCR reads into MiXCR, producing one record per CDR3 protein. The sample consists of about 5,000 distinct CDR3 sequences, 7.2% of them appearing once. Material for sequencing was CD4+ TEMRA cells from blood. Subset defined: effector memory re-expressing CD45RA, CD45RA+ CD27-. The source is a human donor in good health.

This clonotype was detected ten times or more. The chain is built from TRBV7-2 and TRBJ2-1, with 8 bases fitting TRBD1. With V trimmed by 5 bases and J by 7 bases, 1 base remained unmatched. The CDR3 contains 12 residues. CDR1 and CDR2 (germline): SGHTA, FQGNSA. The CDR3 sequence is CASSRDRNEQFF. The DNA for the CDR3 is TGTGCCAGCAGCAGGGACAGGAATGAGCAGTTCTTC.

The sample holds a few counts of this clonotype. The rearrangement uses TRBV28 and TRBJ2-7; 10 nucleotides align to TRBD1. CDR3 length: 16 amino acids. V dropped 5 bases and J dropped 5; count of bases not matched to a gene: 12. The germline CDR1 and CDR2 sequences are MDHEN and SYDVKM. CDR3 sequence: CASSPGQGRVGNEQYF. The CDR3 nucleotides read TGTGCCAGCAGTCCGGGACAGGGGAGGGTCGGGAACGAGCAGTACTTC.

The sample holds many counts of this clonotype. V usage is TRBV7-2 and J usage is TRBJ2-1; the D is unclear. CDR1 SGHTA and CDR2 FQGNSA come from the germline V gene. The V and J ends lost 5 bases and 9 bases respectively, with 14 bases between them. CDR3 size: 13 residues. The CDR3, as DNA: TGTGCCAGCAGCCTGCGACCGGCAGGTGAGCAGTTCTTC. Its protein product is CASSLRPAGEQFF.

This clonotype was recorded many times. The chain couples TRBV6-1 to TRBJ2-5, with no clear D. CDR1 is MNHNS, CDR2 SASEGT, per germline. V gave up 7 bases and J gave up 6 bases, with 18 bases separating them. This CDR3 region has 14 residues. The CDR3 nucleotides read TGTGCCAGCATAGGGCCGGTCGAAAAACAGACCCAGTACTTC. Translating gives CASIGPVEKQTQYF.

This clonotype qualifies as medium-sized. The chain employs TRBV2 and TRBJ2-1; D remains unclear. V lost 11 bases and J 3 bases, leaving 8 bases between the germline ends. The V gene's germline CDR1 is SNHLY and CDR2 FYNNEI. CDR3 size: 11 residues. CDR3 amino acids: CAPTDYNEQFF. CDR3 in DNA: TGTGCCCCGACGGACTACAATGAGCAGTTCTTC. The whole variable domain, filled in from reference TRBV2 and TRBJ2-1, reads EPEVTQTPSHQVTQMGQEVILRCVPISNHLYFYWYRQILGQKVEFLVSFYNNEISEKSEIFDDQFSVERPDGSNFTLKIRSTKLEDSAMYFCAPTDYNEQFFGPGTRLTVL.

CDR3 DNA: TGTGCCAGCAGCGTAGGGAATGGGGGCTACACCTTC. It is translated as CASSVGNGGYTF. The V call is TRBV9, the J call TRBJ1-2; D call uncertain. CDR1 and CDR2 (germline): SGDLS, YYNGEE. The CDR3 is 12 residues long. With 0 bases removed from V and 8 bases from J, the gap between germline ends came to 8 bases.

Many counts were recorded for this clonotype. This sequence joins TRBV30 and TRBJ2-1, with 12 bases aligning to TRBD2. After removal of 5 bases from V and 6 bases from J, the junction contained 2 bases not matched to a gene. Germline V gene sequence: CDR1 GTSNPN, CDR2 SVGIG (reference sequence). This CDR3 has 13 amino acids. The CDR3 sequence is CAWAGLAGNEQFF. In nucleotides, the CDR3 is TGTGCCTGGGCGGGACTAGCGGGCAATGAGCAGTTCTTC.

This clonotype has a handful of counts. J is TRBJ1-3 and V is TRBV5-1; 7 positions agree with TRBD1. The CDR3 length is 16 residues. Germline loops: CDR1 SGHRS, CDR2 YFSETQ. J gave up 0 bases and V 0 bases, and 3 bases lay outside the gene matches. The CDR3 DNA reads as TGCGCCAGCAGCTTGGTGGGACAGCTCTCTGGAAACACCATATATTTT. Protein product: CASSLVGQLSGNTIYF.